In this sample, the clone carrying this T cell receptor (beta chain) turned up once. Its specificity is not known. With a much larger clone just one base away, this may be a read error. Ligated cDNA underwent four rounds of PCR with nested alpha and beta constant region primers and SP2. Blood and skin TCR RNA was reverse transcribed with alpha and beta constant primers. MiXCR, applied by TCRdb to the UMI-ligation and nested PCR reads, yields one record per CDR3 protein. The table includes over 13,000 distinct CDR3 sequences, 4.5% to 6.5% detected once. The trim removed 4 bases at V and 1 base at J, leaving 12 bases unmatched. The CDR3 is 18 amino acids. Germline lookup yields CDR1 MGHRA and CDR2 YSYEKL. These data originate in a study of naive and memory T cell subsets. General study results and limits: Both skin biopsy types reportedly yielded TCRs, tuberculin sites far more.

Treatment specified: skin biopsy from PPD injection site in Mantoux-positive individual. TCR cDNA received a 3' ligated oligonucleotide that carried a UMI. The rearrangement uses TRBV4-1 and TRBJ1-1; TRBD1 matches at 10 bases. This clonotype was obtained from an adult in good health. The sample in question was skin, obtained from a tuberculin skin test site. The CDR3 loop is CASSRVNPGTGANTEAFF. CDR3 bases: TGCGCCAGCAGCCGTGTTAATCCCGGGACAGGGGCGAACACTGAAGCTTTCTTT.